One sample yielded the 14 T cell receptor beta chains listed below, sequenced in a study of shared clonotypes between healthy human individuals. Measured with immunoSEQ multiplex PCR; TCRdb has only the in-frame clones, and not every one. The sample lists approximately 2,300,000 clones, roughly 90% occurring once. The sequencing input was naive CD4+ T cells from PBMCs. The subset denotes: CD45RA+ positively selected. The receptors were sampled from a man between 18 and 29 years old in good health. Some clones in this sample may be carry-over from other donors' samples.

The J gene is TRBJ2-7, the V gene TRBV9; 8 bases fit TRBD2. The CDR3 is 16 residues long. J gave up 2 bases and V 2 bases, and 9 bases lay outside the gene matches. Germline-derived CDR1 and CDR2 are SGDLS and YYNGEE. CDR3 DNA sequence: TGTGCCAGCAGCGTGAGTGTCGGCGGGGGGCCCTACGAGCAGTACTTC. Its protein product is CASSVSVGGGPYEQYF. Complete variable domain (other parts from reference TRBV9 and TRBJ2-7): DSGVTQTPKHLITATGQRVTLRCSPRSGDLSVYWYQQSLDQGLQFLIQYYNGEERAKGNILERFSAQQFPDLHSELNLSSLELGDSALYFCASSVSVGGGPYEQYFGPGTRLTVT.

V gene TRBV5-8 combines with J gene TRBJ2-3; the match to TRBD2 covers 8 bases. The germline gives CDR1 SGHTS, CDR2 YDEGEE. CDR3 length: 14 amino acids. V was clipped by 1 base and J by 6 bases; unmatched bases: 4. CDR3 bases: TGTGCCAGCAGCTTGATGACTAGCGACGATACGCAGTATTTT. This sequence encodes CASSLMTSDDTQYF.

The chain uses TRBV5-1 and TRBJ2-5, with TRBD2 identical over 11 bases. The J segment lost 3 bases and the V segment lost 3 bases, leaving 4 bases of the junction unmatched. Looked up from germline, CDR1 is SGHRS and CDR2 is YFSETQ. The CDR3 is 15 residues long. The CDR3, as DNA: TGCGCCAGCAGCTGGGAGGGACTAGCGGAAGAGACCCAGTACTTC. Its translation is CASSWEGLAEETQYF.

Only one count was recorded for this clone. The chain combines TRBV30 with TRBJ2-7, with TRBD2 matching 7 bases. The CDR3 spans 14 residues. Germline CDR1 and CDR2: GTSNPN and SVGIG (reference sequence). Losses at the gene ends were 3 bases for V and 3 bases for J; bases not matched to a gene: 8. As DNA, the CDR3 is TGTGCCTGGAGGAGCGCGGTAGCGGGCTACGAGCAGTACTTC. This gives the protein CAWRSAVAGYEQYF.

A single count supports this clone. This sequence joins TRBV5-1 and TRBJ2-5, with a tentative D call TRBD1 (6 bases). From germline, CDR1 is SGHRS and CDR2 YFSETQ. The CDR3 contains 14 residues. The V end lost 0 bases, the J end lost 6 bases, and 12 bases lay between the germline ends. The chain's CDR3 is CASSLATGPKTQYF. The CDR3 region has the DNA TGCGCCAGCAGCTTGGCTACAGGGCCAAAGACCCAGTACTTC. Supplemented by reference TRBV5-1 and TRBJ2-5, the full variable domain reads KAGVTQTPRYLIKTRGQQVTLSCSPISGHRSVSWYQQTPGQGLQFLFEYFSETQRNKGNFPGRFSGRQFSNSRSEMNVSTLELGDSALYLCASSLATGPKTQYFGPGTRLLVL.

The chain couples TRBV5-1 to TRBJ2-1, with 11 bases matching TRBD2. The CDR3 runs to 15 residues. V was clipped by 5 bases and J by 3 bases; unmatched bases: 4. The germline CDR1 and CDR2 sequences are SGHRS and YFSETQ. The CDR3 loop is CASRQLAGDYNEQFF. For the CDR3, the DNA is TGCGCCAGCAGGCAACTAGCGGGAGACTACAATGAGCAGTTCTTC.

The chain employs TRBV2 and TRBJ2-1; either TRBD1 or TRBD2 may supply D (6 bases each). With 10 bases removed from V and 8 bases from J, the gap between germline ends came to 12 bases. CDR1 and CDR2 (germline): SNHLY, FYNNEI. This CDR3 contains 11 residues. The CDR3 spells CATRGRDEQFF. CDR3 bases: TGTGCCACCCGGGGGCGAGATGAGCAGTTCTTC.

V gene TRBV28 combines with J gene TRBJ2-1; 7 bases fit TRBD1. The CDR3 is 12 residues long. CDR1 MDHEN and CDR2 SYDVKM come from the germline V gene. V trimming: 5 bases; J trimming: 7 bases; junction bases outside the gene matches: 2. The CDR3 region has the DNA TGTGCCAGCAGTATACAGGGGAATGAGCAGTTCTTC. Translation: CASSIQGNEQFF.

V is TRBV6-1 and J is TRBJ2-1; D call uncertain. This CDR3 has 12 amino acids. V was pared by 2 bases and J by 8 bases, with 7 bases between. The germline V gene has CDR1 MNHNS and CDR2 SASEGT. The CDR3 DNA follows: TGTGCCAGCAGTGAATTGGTCGATGAGCAGTTCTTC. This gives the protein CASSELVDEQFF.

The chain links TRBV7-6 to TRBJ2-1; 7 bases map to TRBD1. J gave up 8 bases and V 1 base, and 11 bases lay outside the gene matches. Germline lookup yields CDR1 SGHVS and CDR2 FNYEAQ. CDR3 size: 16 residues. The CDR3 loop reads CASSLGRQGEGHEQFF. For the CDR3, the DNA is TGTGCCAGCAGCTTAGGGCGGCAGGGGGAAGGTCATGAGCAGTTCTTC. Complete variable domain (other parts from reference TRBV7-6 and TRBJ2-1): GAGVSQSPRYKVTKRGQDVALRCDPISGHVSLYWYRQALGQGPEFLTYFNYEAQQDKSGLPNDRFSAERPEGSISTLTIQRTEQRDSAMYRCASSLGRQGEGHEQFFGPGTRLTVL.

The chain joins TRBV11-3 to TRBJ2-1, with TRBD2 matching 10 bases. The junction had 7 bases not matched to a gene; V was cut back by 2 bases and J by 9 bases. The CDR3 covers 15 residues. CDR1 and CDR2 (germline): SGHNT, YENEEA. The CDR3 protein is CASSLLASGSGEQFF. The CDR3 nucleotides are TGTGCCAGCAGCTTATTGGCTAGCGGGAGCGGTGAGCAGTTCTTC.

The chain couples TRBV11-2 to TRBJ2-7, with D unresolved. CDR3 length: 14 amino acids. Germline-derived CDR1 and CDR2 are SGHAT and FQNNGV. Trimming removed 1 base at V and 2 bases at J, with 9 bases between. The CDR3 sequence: CASSLGMQPYEQYF. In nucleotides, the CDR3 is TGTGCCAGCAGCTTAGGGATGCAGCCCTACGAGCAGTACTTC.

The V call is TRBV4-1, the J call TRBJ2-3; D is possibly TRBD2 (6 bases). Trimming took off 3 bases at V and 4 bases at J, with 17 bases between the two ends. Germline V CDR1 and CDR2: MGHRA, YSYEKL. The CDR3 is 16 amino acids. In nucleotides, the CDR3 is TGCGCCAGCAGCCAGCCCAGGGAGGAAGCGCCAGATACGCAGTATTTT. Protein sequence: CASSQPREEAPDTQYF.

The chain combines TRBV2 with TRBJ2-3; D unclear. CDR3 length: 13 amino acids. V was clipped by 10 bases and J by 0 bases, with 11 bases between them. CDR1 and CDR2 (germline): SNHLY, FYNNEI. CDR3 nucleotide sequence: TGTGCCACCACCCCTTATAGCACAGATACGCAGTATTTT. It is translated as CATTPYSTDTQYF.